The 32 T cell receptor beta chains in this list originate from one sample, sequenced in a study of identical twins. Via MiXCR, TCRdb re-called the 5' RACE reads, giving one row per CDR3 protein. This table holds roughly 350,000 distinct CDR3 sequences, 12% found once. The same data also contributed to another study, on yellow fever vaccine responses in identical twins.

The sequencing sample was made of CD8+ T cells sorted from blood. The origin of the receptors is a woman under 30 in good health.

This clonotype was detected ten times or more. The rearrangement joins TRBV12-3 or TRBV12-4 to TRBJ2-7; TRBD1 agrees at 8 bases. Trimming cost V 5 bases and J 2 bases; bases outside gene matches: 11. CDR3 length: 16 residues. The CDR3 coding sequence is TGTGCCAGCAGTGTGAATGACAGGGGACCTCCCTACGAGCAGTACTTC. Translating it yields CASSVNDRGPPYEQYF.

The chain carries TRBV5-1 and TRBJ1-1; D possibly corresponds to TRBD1 (5 bases). Between the trimmed V and J ends, which lost 4 bases and 0 bases, there was a span of 10 bases. The CDR3 totals 14 residues. Per the germline V gene, CDR1 is SGHRS and CDR2 is YFSETQ. The CDR3 DNA is TGCGCCAGCAGCGAACAGGAATTGAACACTGAAGCTTTCTTT. Translation gives CASSEQELNTEAFF.

The chain couples TRBV6-1 to TRBJ1-5; weak D call: TRBD1 (5 bases). Germline loops: CDR1 MNHNS, CDR2 SASEGT. Between the trimmed V and J ends, which lost 6 bases and 0 bases, there was a span of 12 bases. This CDR3 is 15 amino acids long. The CDR3, as DNA: TGTGCCAGCAGAGGGGACTTTAATAGCAATCAGCCCCAGCATTTT. Protein: CASRGDFNSNQPQHF.

The chain recombines TRBV20-1 with TRBJ2-3; a weak D match, TRBD2 (5 bases). The CDR3 has 16 residues. The V end was cut by 1 base, the J end by 4 bases, with 18 bases between. Looked up from germline, CDR1 is DFQATT and CDR2 is SNEGSKA (reference sequence). The CDR3 protein is CSARVPTIPQPDTQYF. Written as DNA, the CDR3 is TGCAGTGCTAGAGTGCCGACTATACCCCAGCCAGATACGCAGTATTTT.

This clonotype was observed a handful of times. This sequence joins TRBV2 and TRBJ2-5; TRBD2 might be the D (5 bases). Germline values: CDR1 SNHLY, CDR2 FYNNEI. Deletions cut 10 bases from V and 5 bases from J, with 14 bases between. This CDR3 has 12 residues. The CDR3, as DNA: TGTGCCACCCGGTCGGGGATGGAGACCCAGTACTTC. Residues: CATRSGMETQYF.

The chain has TRBV20-1 and TRBJ2-1; D call uncertain. Trimming stripped 2 bases from V and 0 bases from J, with 8 bases between. CDR1 is DFQATT and CDR2 is SNEGSKA in the germline V gene (reference sequence). The CDR3 consists of 14 residues. The CDR3 nucleotides read TGCAGTGCTAGAACACCCAGCTCCTACAATGAGCAGTTCTTC. This translates into CSARTPSSYNEQFF.

This clonotype appeared a few times. The J gene is TRBJ2-7, the V gene TRBV29-1; TRBD2 aligns across 7 bases. J gave up 4 bases and V 4 bases, and 10 bases lay outside the gene matches. Germline loops: CDR1 SQVTM, CDR2 ANQGSEA. CDR3 length: 14 residues. The CDR3 bases are TGCAGCGTTGTGGGGCGGGAGAAGGGTTACGAGCAGTACTTC. Encoded protein: CSVVGREKGYEQYF.

In regard to this clonotype: This may arise from a read error, as a much more abundant clone is one base away. The J gene is TRBJ1-2, the V gene TRBV2; TRBD1 agrees at 7 bases. Trimming at V came to 7 bases and at J to 7 bases, leaving 3 bases not matched to a gene. In germline, CDR1 is SNHLY, CDR2 FYNNEI. This CDR3 contains 11 residues. This chain's CDR3 is CASITGAGYTF. CDR3 sequence (DNA): TGTGCCAGCATCACAGGGGCTGGCTACACCTTC.

This clonotype was counted only a few times. The genes are TRBV9 and TRBJ2-1; 8 bases agree with TRBD2. After removal of 0 bases from V and 6 bases from J, the junction contained 5 bases not matched to a gene. CDR1 and CDR2 from the germline V gene are SGDLS and YYNGEE. This CDR3 region has 15 residues. CDR3 sequence: CASSVGSGASNEQFF. The CDR3 DNA is TGTGCCAGCAGCGTAGGTAGCGGGGCTTCCAATGAGCAGTTCTTC. The full variable domain, its missing parts supplied by reference TRBV9 and TRBJ2-1, is DSGVTQTPKHLITATGQRVTLRCSPRSGDLSVYWYQQSLDQGLQFLIQYYNGEERAKGNILERFSAQQFPDLHSELNLSSLELGDSALYFCASSVGSGASNEQFFGPGTRLTVL.

This chain uses TRBV19 with TRBJ2-7; unclear D gene. The CDR3 loop spans 12 amino acids. Per the germline V gene, CDR1 is LNHDA and CDR2 is SQIVND (reference sequence). Deletions cut 9 bases from V and 6 bases from J, with 15 bases between. The CDR3 loop is CASDEDSGEQYV. The CDR3 DNA is TGTGCCAGCGACGAGGATTCGGGCGAGCAGTACGTC.

V is TRBV6-5 and J is TRBJ2-7; tentatively, D is TRBD2 (6 bases). The germline V gene encodes CDR1 MNHEY and CDR2 SVGAGI. The CDR3 sequence is 16 residues long. Trimming removed 0 bases at V and 2 bases at J, with 14 bases between. This CDR3 is CASSYSPRENPYEQYF. CDR3 bases: TGTGCCAGCAGTTACTCCCCCCGGGAGAACCCCTACGAGCAGTACTTC.

This clonotype showed up just a few times. V and J are TRBV29-1 and TRBJ2-2; D is uncertain. CDR3 size: 16 residues. From germline, CDR1 is SQVTM and CDR2 ANQGSEA. Trimming took off 1 base at V and 0 bases at J, with 12 bases between the two ends. CDR3 coding DNA: TGCAGCGTTGAAGCCGAAAGCAGCCCGAACACCGGGGAGCTGTTTTTT. It translates to CSVEAESSPNTGELFF.

This clonotype was recorded many times. V usage is TRBV6-1 and J usage is TRBJ2-7; 9 bases line up with TRBD2. CDR1 and CDR2 from the germline V gene are MNHNS and SASEGT. Trimming at V came to 7 bases and at J to 0 bases, leaving 4 bases not matched to a gene. This CDR3 has 14 residues. This CDR3 is CASNPTSGSYEQYF. The CDR3 coding sequence is TGTGCCAGCAACCCGACTAGCGGCTCCTACGAGCAGTACTTC.

The rearrangement joins TRBV10-3 to TRBJ2-3; 7 positions match TRBD2. With V trimmed by 0 bases and J by 5 bases, 5 bases remained unmatched. This CDR3 spans 15 amino acids. The germline gives CDR1 ENHRY, CDR2 SYGVKD. This chain's CDR3 is CAISESAGVGDTQYF. DNA of the CDR3: TGTGCCATCAGTGAGTCCGCGGGAGTAGGAGATACGCAGTATTTT.

The CDR3 DNA reads as TGTGCCAGCTCAACGAAGGCTACAGAAGACAATGAGCAGTTCTTC. This encodes CASSTKATEDNEQFF. The chain links TRBV18 to TRBJ2-1, with D unclear. This CDR3 contains 15 residues. CDR1 and CDR2 from the germline V gene are KGHSH and LQKENI. Trimming pared 5 bases from V and 5 bases from J, leaving 16 bases between.

This chain joins TRBV7-6 and TRBJ2-1; D is perhaps TRBD2 (5 bases). Trimming stripped 4 bases from V and 5 bases from J, with 15 bases between. Germline loops: CDR1 SGHVS, CDR2 FNYEAQ. The CDR3 extends over 15 amino acids. The DNA of the CDR3 is TGTGCCAGCAGCTCCGACTGGACTTATAACAATGAGCAGTTCTTC. Encoded protein: CASSSDWTYNNEQFF.

V and J are TRBV3-1 and TRBJ2-2; 7 positions match TRBD2. With V trimmed by 0 bases and J by 5 bases, 6 bases remained unmatched. The CDR3 consists of 16 residues. CDR1 LGHDT and CDR2 YNNKEL come from the germline V gene (reference sequence). DNA for the CDR3: TGTGCCAGCAGCCAAGACGACGGGGGGTGGACCGGGGAGCTGTTTTTT. Its translation: CASSQDDGGWTGELFF.

In its sample, this clonotype was seen a few times. The chain combines TRBV15 with TRBJ2-3, with D hard to call. Germline V gives CDR1 LNHNV, CDR2 YYDKDF (reference sequence). The V end lost 5 bases, the J end lost 6 bases, and 9 bases lay between the germline ends. The CDR3 contains 12 residues. The CDR3 nucleotides are TGTGCCACCAGCCCCCCCAGCGATACGCAGTATTTT. Residues: CATSPPSDTQYF.

This clonotype was found a few times. The CDR3 sequence: CASSPWADDTQYF. The CDR3 nucleotides are TGTGCCAGCAGCCCCTGGGCCGACGATACGCAGTATTTT. The rearrangement links TRBV5-6 to TRBJ2-3; no definite D call. V was trimmed by 4 bases and J by 6 bases, leaving 12 bases between them. The CDR3 is made up of 13 amino acids. From germline, CDR1 is SGHDT and CDR2 YYEEEE.

This clonotype was found many times. The rearrangement links TRBV28 to TRBJ2-5; perhaps TRBD2 as D (6 bases). The CDR3 is made up of 11 amino acids. Germline V gene sequence: CDR1 MDHEN, CDR2 SYDVKM. The ends were cut back, 4 bases at V and 9 bases at J, with 9 bases in the middle. The CDR3 region has the DNA TGTGCCAGCAGTTGGGGAGGCGCCCAGTACTTC. Amino acids: CASSWGGAQYF. Full variable domain (missing parts from reference TRBV28 and TRBJ2-5): DVKVTQSSRYLVKRTGEKVFLECVQDMDHENMFWYRQDPGLGLRLIYFSYDVKMKEKGDIPEGYSVSREKKERFSLILESASTNQTSMYLCASSWGGAQYFGPGTRLLVL.

This sequence joins TRBV2 and TRBJ2-1; 14 positions agree with TRBD2. With 5 bases clipped from V and 4 bases from J, the junction kept 4 bases outside the gene matches. There are 16 residues in the CDR3. CDR1 and CDR2 (germline): SNHLY, FYNNEI. The CDR3 spells CASSLGLAGVYNEQFF. CDR3 DNA: TGTGCCAGCAGTTTGGGACTAGCGGGAGTGTACAATGAGCAGTTCTTC.

The sample holds a few counts of this clonotype. The rearrangement links TRBV13 to TRBJ2-7; 7 nucleotides agree with TRBD2. This CDR3 is 13 amino acids long. Per germline, CDR1 PRHDT and CDR2 FYEKMQ (reference sequence). Trimming removed 2 bases from V and 4 bases from J; junction bases left unmatched: 2. The CDR3 here is CASSLWTSYEQYF. The CDR3 coding sequence is TGTGCCAGCAGCTTATGGACTAGTTACGAGCAGTACTTC. Looking up the rest from reference TRBV13 and TRBJ2-7 gives the full variable domain: AAGVIQSPRHLIKEKRETATLKCYPIPRHDTVYWYQQGPGQDPQFLISFYEKMQSDKGSIPDRFSAQQFSDYHSELNMSSLELGDSALYFCASSLWTSYEQYFGPGTRLTVT.

The J gene is TRBJ1-1, the V gene TRBV6-1; 8 bases are a match to TRBD1. There are 16 residues in the CDR3. Trimming at V came to 2 bases and at J to 7 bases, leaving 12 bases not matched to a gene. From germline, CDR1 is MNHNS and CDR2 SASEGT. CDR3 region: CASSEIGQGKDIEAFF. Here the CDR3 DNA reads TGTGCCAGCAGTGAAATAGGACAGGGAAAAGACATTGAAGCTTTCTTT.

This clonotype was recorded a few times. The chain carries TRBV27 and TRBJ2-3; perhaps TRBD2 as D (5 bases). There are 15 residues in the CDR3. V gave up 4 bases and J gave up 0 bases, with 11 bases separating them. Germline CDR1 is MNHEY and CDR2 is SMNVEV (reference sequence). In DNA, the CDR3 is TGTGCCAGCAGTTCGGGGTTTCGGAGCACAGATACGCAGTATTTT. The encoded protein is CASSSGFRSTDTQYF.

This clonotype was seen only a few times. The gene calls are TRBV7-9 and TRBJ2-1; the match to TRBD1 covers 7 bases. The trim removed 7 bases at V and 7 bases at J, leaving 10 bases unmatched. Looked up from germline, CDR1 is SEHNR and CDR2 is FQNEAQ (reference sequence). The length of the CDR3 is 14 residues. CDR3 sequence reads: CASNFPQGLNEQFF. The CDR3 DNA is TGTGCCAGCAACTTTCCACAGGGGTTGAATGAGCAGTTCTTC.

This clonotype has just a few counts. The chain recombines TRBV10-2 with TRBJ2-7, with 9 bases lining up with TRBD1. The CDR3 has 18 amino acids. V shed 4 bases, J shed 5 bases, and the junction held 18 bases outside the gene matches. Germline CDR1 and CDR2: WSHSY and SAAADI. In DNA form, the CDR3 reads TGCGCCAGCAGTGGAGTGAATGGGTCCTGGGACAGGGTCGACGAGCAGTACTTC. It is translated as CASSGVNGSWDRVDEQYF.

V is TRBV3-1 and J is TRBJ2-7, with 9 bases fitting TRBD1. Germline values: CDR1 LGHDT, CDR2 YNNKEL (reference sequence). V was pared by 5 bases and J by 2 bases, with 4 bases of the junction left unmatched. CDR3 length equals 14 residues. CDR3 loop: CASSARDRAYEQYV. CDR3 DNA: TGTGCCAGCAGCGCGAGGGACAGGGCCTACGAGCAGTACGTC.

This clonotype has more than one count but fewer than ten. The chain employs TRBV29-1 and TRBJ2-1, with 11 bases that match TRBD2. The V gene's germline CDR1 is SQVTM and CDR2 ANQGSEA. The CDR3 is 14 residues long. V trimming: 7 bases; J trimming: 6 bases; junction bases outside the gene matches: 8. CDR3 residues: CSADASGGINEQFF. The CDR3 bases are TGCAGCGCCGACGCTAGCGGGGGGATCAATGAGCAGTTCTTC.

This chain joins TRBV7-9 and TRBJ2-3; 9 nucleotides line up with TRBD1. Trimming cost V 3 bases and J 6 bases; bases outside gene matches: 7. The CDR3 runs 15 residues. CDR1 is SEHNR and CDR2 is FQNEAQ in the germline V gene (reference sequence). The CDR3, as DNA: TGTGCCAGCAGCTTTCCGGGACAGGGTTATGATACGCAGTATTTT. The encoded protein is CASSFPGQGYDTQYF.

This clonotype showed up just a few times. V usage is TRBV6-2 or TRBV6-3 and J usage is TRBJ2-1; 9 bases agree with TRBD2. Germline CDR1 and CDR2: MNHEY and SVGEGT. V lost 0 bases, J lost 8 bases, and 14 bases stayed unmatched. This CDR3 has 18 residues. The CDR3 DNA is TGTGCCAGCAGTTACTCGAGGCTAGCGGGAACCATTCGGCATGAGCAGTTCTTC. Encoded protein: CASSYSRLAGTIRHEQFF.

CDR3 amino acids: CASALAGGPSGELFF. The CDR3 DNA reads as TGTGCCAGCGCCTTAGCGGGGGGTCCGAGCGGGGAGCTGTTTTTT. The V gene is TRBV6-1, the J gene TRBJ2-2; 10 nucleotides align to TRBD2. Germline loops: CDR1 MNHNS, CDR2 SASEGT. J lost 7 bases, V lost 8 bases, and 10 bases had no gene match. The CDR3 consists of 15 residues.

This chain links TRBV6-1 with TRBJ2-7; no definite D call. The CDR3 length is 14 residues. Trimming stripped 6 bases from V and 0 bases from J, with 12 bases between. CDR1 MNHNS and CDR2 SASEGT come from the germline V gene. The CDR3 coding sequence is TGTGCCAGCAGCCTGGACGAGAGCTCCTACGAGCAGTACGTC. This translates into CASSLDESSYEQYV.